One T cell receptor (beta chain) is described in this entry. Its target is unknown. The germline V gene encodes CDR1 SQVTM and CDR2 ANQGSEA. The length of the CDR3 is 14 residues. V was clipped by 0 bases and J by 7 bases, with 16 bases between them. Profiling relied on immunoSEQ multiplex PCR, and the TCRdb table lists in-frame clones only, not all of them. The sample carries approximately 91,000 clones, 80% to 95% recorded once. This sample is part of a study of T cell responses to AZD1222 COVID-19 vaccine. Notes on the study in general: Two AZD1222 doses significantly raised spike-specific TCR breadth and depth over controls. The donor group comprised mostly white British people and more females; the analysis possibly underestimated clonal diversity.

The clonotype was recovered from an adult who received the AZD1222 COVID-19 vaccine. Sequencing used peripheral blood, obtained 28 days after the second AZD1222 dose. The gene calls are TRBV29-1 and TRBJ2-7; D is undetermined. CDR3 DNA sequence: TGCAGCGTTGAAGACCCGGTCAAGGTTGGGGAGCAGTACTTC. Translated: CSVEDPVKVGEQYF.